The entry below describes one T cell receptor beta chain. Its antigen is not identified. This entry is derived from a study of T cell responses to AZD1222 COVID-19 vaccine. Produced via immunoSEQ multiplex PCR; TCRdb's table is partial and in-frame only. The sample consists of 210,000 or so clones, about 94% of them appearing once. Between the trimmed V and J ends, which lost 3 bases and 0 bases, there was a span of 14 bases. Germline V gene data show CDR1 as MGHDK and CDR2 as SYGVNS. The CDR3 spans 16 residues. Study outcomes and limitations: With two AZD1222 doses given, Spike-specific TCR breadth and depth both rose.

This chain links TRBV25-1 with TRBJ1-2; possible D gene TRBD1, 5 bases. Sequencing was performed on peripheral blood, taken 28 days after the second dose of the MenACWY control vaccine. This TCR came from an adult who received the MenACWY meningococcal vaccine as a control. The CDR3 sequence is CASSDPRDGTNYGYTF. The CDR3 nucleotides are TGTGCCAGCAGTGATCCCCGGGACGGGACTAACTATGGCTACACCTTC.